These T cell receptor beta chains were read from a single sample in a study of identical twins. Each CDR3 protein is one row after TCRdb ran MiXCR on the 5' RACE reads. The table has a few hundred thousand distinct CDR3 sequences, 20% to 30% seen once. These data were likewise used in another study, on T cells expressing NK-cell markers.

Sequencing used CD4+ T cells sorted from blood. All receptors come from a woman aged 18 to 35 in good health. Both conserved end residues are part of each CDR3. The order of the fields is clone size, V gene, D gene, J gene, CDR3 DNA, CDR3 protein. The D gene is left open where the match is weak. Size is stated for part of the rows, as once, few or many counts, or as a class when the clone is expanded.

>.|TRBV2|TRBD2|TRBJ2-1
TGTGCCAGCAGACGGACTAGCGGGGGGGGCCCCATAAGAGTTGAGCAGTTCTTC
CASRRTSGGGPIRVEQFF
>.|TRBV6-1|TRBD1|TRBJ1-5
TGTGCCAGCATCAGGGGACAGGGGAATAATCAGCCCCAGCATTTT
CASIRGQGNNQPQHF
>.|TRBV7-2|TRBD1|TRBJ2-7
TGTGCCAGCAGCTACGCCCCACAGGGGGCTTACGAGCAGTACTTC
CASSYAPQGAYEQYF
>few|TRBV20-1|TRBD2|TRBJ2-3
TGCAGTGCTAGGGGGACTAGCGGACGCACAGATACGCAGTATTTT
CSARGTSGRTDTQYF
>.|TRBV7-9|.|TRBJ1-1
TGTGCCAGCAGCTTTGGGTCAAACACTGAAGCTTTCTTT
CASSFGSNTEAFF
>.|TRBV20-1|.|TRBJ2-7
TGCAGTGCCTTCCCTGGGGCACACGAGCAGTACTTC
CSAFPGAHEQYF
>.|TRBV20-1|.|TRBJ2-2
TGCAGTGCCCGGCGGCCCGCAACCGGGGAGCTGTTTTTT
CSARRPATGELFF
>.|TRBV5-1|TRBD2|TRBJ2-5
TGCGCCAGCAGCTTTAGTAGCGGGGGGCAAGAGACCCAGTACTTC
CASSFSSGGQETQYF
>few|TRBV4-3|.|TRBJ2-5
TGCGCCAGCAGCCAAGAACGTGCCTCACAAAAGACCCAGTACTTC
CASSQERASQKTQYF
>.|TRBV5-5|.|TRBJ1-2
TGTGCCAGCAGCTTGGCCGGTAGAGCGCACTATGGCTACACCTTC
CASSLAGRAHYGYTF
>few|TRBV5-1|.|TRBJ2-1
TGCGCCAGCAGCTTGGTGGGCGATTACGCGAATGAGCAGTTCTTC
CASSLVGDYANEQFF
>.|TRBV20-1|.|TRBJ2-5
TGCAGTGCTGCTGCTGTGGAGACCCAGTACTTC
CSAAAVETQYF
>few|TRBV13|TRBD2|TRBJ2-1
TGTGCCAGCAGCTTTCGAGCGGGGCCTCGAGAGCAGTTCTTC
CASSFRAGPREQFF
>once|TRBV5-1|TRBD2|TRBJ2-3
TGCGCCAGCAGCTTGGACCAGCGGGGCGACACAGATACGCAGTATTTT
CASSLDQRGDTDTQYF
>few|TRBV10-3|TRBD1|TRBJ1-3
TGTGCCATCGGGGGGACAGGACTTTTCTCTGGAAACACCATATATTTT
CAIGGTGLFSGNTIYF
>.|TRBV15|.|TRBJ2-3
TGTGCCACCAGCAGGGAAGCGGATAGCACAGATACGCAGTATTTT
CATSREADSTDTQYF
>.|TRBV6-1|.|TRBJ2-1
TGTGCCAGCAGATGGGACTGGCGATCCTACAATGAGCAGTTCTTC
CASRWDWRSYNEQFF
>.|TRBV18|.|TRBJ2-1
TGTGCCAGCTCCCCAGACAGGACTCGGGAGCAGTTCTTC
CASSPDRTREQFF
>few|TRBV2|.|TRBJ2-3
TGTGCCTCGTGGGGAACTCAGGGTTCAGATACGCAGTATTTT
CASWGTQGSDTQYF
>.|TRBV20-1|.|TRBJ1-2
TGCAGTGCTAGGGTCCTTAACTATGGCTACACCTTC
CSARVLNYGYTF
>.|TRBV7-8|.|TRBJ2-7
TGTGCCAGCAGCTTAACTCCCCAGGCTCAGTCCTACGAGCAGTACTTC
CASSLTPQAQSYEQYF
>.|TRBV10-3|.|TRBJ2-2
TGTGCCATCAGCAGGGGAGAGGTTACCGGGGAGCTGTTTTTT
CAISRGEVTGELFF
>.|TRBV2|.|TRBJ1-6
TGTGCCACCCGGGAGGAGGGTATTAGAAGGTCACCCCTCCACTTT
CATREEGIRRSPLHF
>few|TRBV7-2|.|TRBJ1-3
TGTGCCAGCAGCTTATTGGACCGCGGACACACCATATATTTT
CASSLLDRGHTIYF
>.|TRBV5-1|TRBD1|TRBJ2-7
TGCGCCAGCAGCACCAGGACAGGGGGAATTCCAACCTACGAGCAGTACTTC
CASSTRTGGIPTYEQYF
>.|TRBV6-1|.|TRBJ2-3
TGTGCCAGCAGACGACTCGACGCAGTGGTTGGTGCGCAGTATTTT
CASRRLDAVVGAQYF
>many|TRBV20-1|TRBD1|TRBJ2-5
TGCAGTGCTGGGGAGACAGGGCTCCAAGAGACCCAGTACTTC
CSAGETGLQETQYF
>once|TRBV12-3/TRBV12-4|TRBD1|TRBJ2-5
TGTGCCAGCAGTTTATCTGGGACAGGGATTCAAGAGACCCAGTACTTC
CASSLSGTGIQETQYF
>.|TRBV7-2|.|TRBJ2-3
TGTGCCAGCAGCTTACGCTCCACTCGCCAGGTGGATACGCAGTATTTT
CASSLRSTRQVDTQYF
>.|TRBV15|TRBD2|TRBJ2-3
TGTGCCACCAGCAGAGAACTAGCGGGGGGGCCAAATACGCAGTATTTT
CATSRELAGGPNTQYF
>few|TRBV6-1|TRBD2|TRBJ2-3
TGTGCCAGCACCATACCCGGGGGGACAGATACGCAGTATTTT
CASTIPGGTDTQYF
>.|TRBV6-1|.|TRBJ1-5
TGTGCCAGCAGTCGACAGGACGCGGCCCAGCCCCAGCATTTT
CASSRQDAAQPQHF
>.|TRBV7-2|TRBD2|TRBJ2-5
TGTGCCAGCAGCTTAATGGCGGGAGGGCCTGGAGAGACCCAGTACTTC
CASSLMAGGPGETQYF
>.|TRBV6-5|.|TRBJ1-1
TGTGCCACTCGGCGAGGGGACACTGAAGCTTTCTTT
CATRRGDTEAFF
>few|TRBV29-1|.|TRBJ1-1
TGCAGCGTTGAGCGGGGCCTAGGGGACACTGAAGCTTTCTTT
CSVERGLGDTEAFF
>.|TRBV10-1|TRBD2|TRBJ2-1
TGCGCCAGCAGTGAAGGTAGCGGGAGAAATGAGCAGTTCTTC
CASSEGSGRNEQFF
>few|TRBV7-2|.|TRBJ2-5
TGTGCCAGCAGCGTACCCGGACATCTTGGAGAGACCCAGTACTTC
CASSVPGHLGETQYF
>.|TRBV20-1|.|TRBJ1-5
TGCAGTGCTAGTGAGGGGTCGGGCAATCAGCCCCAGCATTTT
CSASEGSGNQPQHF
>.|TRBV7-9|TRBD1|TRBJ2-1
TGTGCCAGCAGCCCAAAGGGGGCGGGTAATGAGCAGTTCTTC
CASSPKGAGNEQFF
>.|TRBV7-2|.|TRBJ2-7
TGTGCCAGCAGCTTAGGGGGGTACAGGGCGGTCTCCTACGAGCAGTACTTC
CASSLGGYRAVSYEQYF
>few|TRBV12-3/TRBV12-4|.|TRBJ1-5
TGTGCCAGCAGTTTTAAGCCCCAGCATTTT
CASSFKPQHF
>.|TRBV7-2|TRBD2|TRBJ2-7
TGTGCCAGCAGCTTAGGGCTTAGCGGGAGTCGGTCCTACGAGCAGTACTTC
CASSLGLSGSRSYEQYF
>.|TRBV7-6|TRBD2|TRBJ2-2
TGTGCCAGCAGCTTATTACTAGCGGTGGAGGTCACCGGGGAGCTGTTTTTT
CASSLLLAVEVTGELFF
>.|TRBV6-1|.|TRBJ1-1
TGTGCCAGCAGCCGCTCTCGACAGGCAGACACTGAAGCTTTCTTT
CASSRSRQADTEAFF
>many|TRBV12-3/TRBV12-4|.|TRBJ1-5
TGTGCCAGCGGGGCGACAGGAATTAAGAGTCAGCCCCAGCATTTT
CASGATGIKSQPQHF
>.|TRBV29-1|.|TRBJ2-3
TGCAGCGTTGAGACTGGGGTAGATACGCAGTATTTT
CSVETGVDTQYF
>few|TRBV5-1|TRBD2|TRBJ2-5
TGCGCCAGCAGCTCCCTCGGGACTAGCGGAATTCAAGAGACCCAGTACTTC
CASSSLGTSGIQETQYF
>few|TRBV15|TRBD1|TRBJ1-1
TGTGCCACCAGCAGGATACGGACAGGGACTGAAGCTTTCTTT
CATSRIRTGTEAFF
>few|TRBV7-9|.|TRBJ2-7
TGTGCCAGCAGCTGGGACTACGAGCAGTACTTC
CASSWDYEQYF